This T cell receptor beta chain was documented in a study of blood T cells in healthy people across ages. With a J-beta primer mix and a sample-barcoded 5' primer, a second PCR ran about 7 to 12 cycles. With 12 random nucleotides, a template-switch adaptor tagged each individual cDNA molecule. TCRdb analysed the 5' RACE reads with MiXCR anew, one entry per CDR3 protein. The sample has hundreds of thousands of distinct CDR3 sequences, about 30% seen once; the top ten hold about 15%. Germline CDR1 SEHNR, CDR2 FQNEAQ (reference sequence). This CDR3 is 14 amino acids long. V was pared by 4 bases and J by 2 bases, with 11 bases between. Ten or more counts support this clonotype.

The receptor's source is a woman aged 80 or over in good health. The genes are TRBV7-9 and TRBJ1-2; D ambiguous. Sequenced material: blood. CDR3 coding DNA: TGTGCCAGCAGCTGGGCGGGCAGGAACTATGGCTACACCTTC. Protein product: CASSWAGRNYGYTF.